The entry below describes one T cell receptor (beta chain). The data belong to a study of T cell changes during pregnancy in multiple sclerosis. Per germline, CDR1 LNHDA and CDR2 SQIVND (reference sequence). Germline trimming cut 10 bases from V and 4 bases from J; bases unmatched to any gene: 11. The CDR3 consists of 14 residues. Repertoires were generated with immunoSEQ multiplex PCR, while TCRdb's copy carries only in-frame clones and drops some. The repertoire holds 40,000 to 60,000 clones, more than 80% seen once, with around 0.38% in the top ten. The specimen comprised CD4+ T cells from peripheral blood mononuclear cells, sampled before pregnancy. V gene TRBV19 combines with J gene TRBJ2-5; 8 bases line up with TRBD2. The TCR originated in a female donor with multiple sclerosis, enrolled in a pregnancy study. Here the CDR3 DNA reads TGTGCCACCGCGGGGACGGCGGGAGGAGAGACCCAGTACTTC. Protein sequence: CATAGTAGGETQYF. Based on the CDR3 plus reference TRBV19 and TRBJ2-5, the full variable domain is DGGITQSPKYLFRKEGQNVTLSCEQNLNHDAMYWYRQDPGQGLRLIYYSQIVNDFQKGDIAEGYSVSREKKESFPLTVTSAQKNPTAFYLCATAGTAGGETQYFGPGTRLLVL.